This T cell receptor (beta chain) comes out of a study of blood T cell repertoires in COVID-19. In the study overall: Researchers got acute and convalescent COVID-19 samples from the United States, Italy and Spain. T cells, B-cell-depleted T cells, or PBMCs provided the cDNA or gDNA that served as material.

This clone was seen a single time. V was trimmed by 5 bases and J by 7 bases, leaving 17 bases between them. This CDR3 region has 15 residues. CDR1 is SEHNR, CDR2 FQNEAQ, per germline (reference sequence). Methods used by the authors: How many nucleated cells were present was estimated from reference gene primer amplification. The method was immunoSEQ multiplex PCR; TCRdb's version includes in-frame clones alone and lacks a portion of them. D and trimming come from the DNA, and the V and J calls and clone size come from that table. Here the sample spans more than 150,000 clones, around 87% being singletons.

Sequencing was carried out using peripheral blood. J is TRBJ2-2 and V is TRBV7-9; TRBD2 might be the D (7 bases). The clonotype comes from a man aged 18 to 29 with acute or convalescent COVID-19. The CDR3 coding sequence is TGTGCCAGCAGCCCCAAGGGGGGGGCAGGCGGGGAGCTGTTTTTT. It translates to CASSPKGGAGGELFF.